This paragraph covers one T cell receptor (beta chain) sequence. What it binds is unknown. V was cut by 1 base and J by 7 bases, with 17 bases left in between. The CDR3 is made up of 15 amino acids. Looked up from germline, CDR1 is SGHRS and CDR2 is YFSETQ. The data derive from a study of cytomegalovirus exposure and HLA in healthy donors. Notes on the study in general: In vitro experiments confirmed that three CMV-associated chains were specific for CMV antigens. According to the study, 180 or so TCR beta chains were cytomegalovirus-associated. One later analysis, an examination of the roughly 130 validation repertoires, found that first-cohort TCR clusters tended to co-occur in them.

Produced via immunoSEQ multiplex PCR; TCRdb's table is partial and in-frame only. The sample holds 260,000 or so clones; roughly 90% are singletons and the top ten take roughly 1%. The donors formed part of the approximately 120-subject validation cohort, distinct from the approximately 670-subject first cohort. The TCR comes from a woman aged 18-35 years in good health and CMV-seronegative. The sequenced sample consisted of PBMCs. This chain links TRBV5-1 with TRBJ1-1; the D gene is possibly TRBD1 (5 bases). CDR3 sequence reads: CASSLRRGQIIEAFF. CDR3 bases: TGCGCCAGCAGCTTGAGAAGGGGCCAGATCATTGAAGCTTTCTTT.